The 32 T cell receptor beta chains presented below share a single source sample, sequenced in a study of vaccination and CD4 T cells after COVID-19. Noted treatment: approximately 10-day PBMC culture with coronavirus spike peptide pools or control peptides (ViraFEST assay). Sequenced with the Oncomine TCR Beta short-read assay was DNA taken from cultured CD4+ T cells. Using its own MiXCR run on the PCR reads, TCRdb lists one record per CDR3 protein. The sample lists 15,000 to 25,000 distinct CDR3 sequences; 60% were seen once. Their target antigens are unknown. The material was CD4+ T cells from blood, cultured in vitro, obtained after SARS-CoV-2 vaccination. The origin of the receptors is a human donor who had recovered from COVID-19.

The chain is built from TRBV19 and TRBJ1-2, with D perhaps TRBD1 (5 bases). Germline CDR1 is LNHDA and CDR2 is SQIVND (reference sequence). Trimming cost V 6 bases and J 6 bases, with 20 bases left between them. The CDR3 has 15 amino acids. In nucleotides, the CDR3 is TGTGCCAGTAGCTCTTCCTTTGGGGGTAGGAATGGCTACACCTTC. Its protein is CASSSSFGGRNGYTF.

The chain joins TRBV5-6 to TRBJ1-2; D is unclear. Per the germline V gene, CDR1 is SGHDT and CDR2 is YYEEEE. There are 14 residues in the CDR3. The germline V and J ends were trimmed by 4 bases and 8 bases, with 18 bases remaining between them. The CDR3 region has the DNA TGTGCCAGCAGCCTACGGACGGCGCTCGGGGGCTACACCTTC. It specifies CASSLRTALGGYTF. Complete variable domain (other parts from reference TRBV5-6 and TRBJ1-2): DAGVTQSPTHLIKTRGQQVTLRCSPKSGHDTVSWYQQALGQGPQFIFQYYEEEERQRGNFPDRFSGHQFPNYSSELNVNALLLGDSALYLCASSLRTALGGYTFGSGTRLTVV.

J is TRBJ1-1 and V is TRBV7-9; unclear D gene. Germline V CDR1 and CDR2: SEHNR, FQNEAQ (reference sequence). The CDR3 has 13 amino acids. Deletions cut 5 bases from V and 4 bases from J, with 11 bases between. The CDR3 protein is CASSLPPSTEAFF. Here the CDR3 DNA reads TGTGCCAGCAGCCTACCCCCCAGCACTGAAGCTTTCTTT.

The chain links TRBV7-2 to TRBJ2-5, with 8 bases lining up with TRBD2. The V gene end was trimmed by 5 bases and the J gene end by 2 bases; junction bases not matched to a gene: 10. This CDR3 spans 16 amino acids. CDR1 and CDR2 (germline): SGHTA, FQGNSA. In DNA, the CDR3 is TGTGCCAGCAGCCGGAACCCCGGGGGGGCTCAAGAGACCCAGTACTTC. It translates to CASSRNPGGAQETQYF. The whole variable domain, remainder taken from reference TRBV7-2 and TRBJ2-5, is GAGVSQSPSNKVTEKGKDVELRCDPISGHTALYWYRQSLGQGLEFLIYFQGNSAPDKSGLPSDRFSAERTGGSVSTLTIQRTQQEDSAVYLCASSRNPGGAQETQYFGPGTRLLVL.

A few counts support this clonotype. The genes are TRBV19 and TRBJ1-6; the D gene is possibly TRBD1 (6 bases). Trimming took 4 bases from V and 9 from J, leaving 16 bases between them. The CDR3 totals 15 residues. Germline CDR1 LNHDA, CDR2 SQIVND (reference sequence). The CDR3 nucleotides read TGTGCCAGTAGTACAACAGGGAGAAGAGGTTCACCCCTCCACTTT. It specifies CASSTTGRRGSPLHF.

This clonotype was counted a few times. The rearrangement uses TRBV12-3 or TRBV12-4 and TRBJ1-5; D is unresolved. V was trimmed by 1 base and J by 5 bases, leaving 6 bases between them. CDR3 size: 13 residues. In DNA, the CDR3 is TGTGCCAGCAGTTTAGGTACCCATCAGCCCCAGCATTTT. This gives the protein CASSLGTHQPQHF.

This clonotype was counted a single time. This chain connects TRBV4-2 to TRBJ2-7; 10 bases fit TRBD1. The CDR3 consists of 15 residues. V trimming: 0 bases; J trimming: 5 bases; junction bases outside the gene matches: 4. The germline CDR1 and CDR2 sequences are LGHNA and YNFKEQ. The CDR3 DNA reads as TGTGCCAGCAGCCAAGAGGGGACAGGGGCTCACGAGCAGTACTTC. This codes for CASSQEGTGAHEQYF.

This rearrangement joins TRBV28 to TRBJ1-6; D is possibly TRBD1 (5 bases). V was clipped by 4 bases and J by 11 bases, with 12 bases between them. Germline V CDR1 and CDR2: MDHEN, SYDVKM. This CDR3 spans 13 amino acids. This CDR3 reads CASSSRGVAPLHF. The CDR3 DNA reads as TGTGCCAGCAGTTCCCGAGGGGTAGCACCCCTCCACTTT.

The chain has TRBV27 and TRBJ2-3; tentatively, D is TRBD2 (5 bases). Germline CDR1 MNHEY, CDR2 SMNVEV (reference sequence). Trimming cost V 1 base and J 4 bases, with 6 bases left between them. The CDR3 runs 13 residues. The chain's CDR3 is CASSLFGADTQYF. The CDR3 coding sequence is TGTGCCAGCAGTTTATTCGGGGCAGATACGCAGTATTTT.

The chain has TRBV6-2 or TRBV6-3 and TRBJ1-2; the D is unclear. Germline CDR1 MNHEY, CDR2 SVGEGT. This CDR3 spans 14 amino acids. V lost 0 bases to trimming and J lost 5 bases, with 10 bases between them. CDR3 residues: CASSYSAGTYGYTF. The CDR3 nucleotides read TGTGCCAGCAGTTACTCTGCAGGTACTTATGGCTACACCTTC.

The CDR3 DNA follows: TGCGCCAGCAGCGGTACGGGGGGTCTTCAGGAGACCCAGTACTTC. Translating it yields CASSGTGGLQETQYF. The chain couples TRBV5-1 to TRBJ2-5, with TRBD2 identical over 7 bases. This CDR3 comprises 15 residues. Trimming at V came to 4 bases and at J to 5 bases, leaving 11 bases not matched to a gene. Per the germline V gene, CDR1 is SGHRS and CDR2 is YFSETQ. The variable domain in full, completed from reference TRBV5-1 and TRBJ2-5, reads KAGVTQTPRYLIKTRGQQVTLSCSPISGHRSVSWYQQTPGQGLQFLFEYFSETQRNKGNFPGRFSGRQFSNSRSEMNVSTLELGDSALYLCASSGTGGLQETQYFGPGTRLLVL.

The genes are TRBV19 and TRBJ2-7; a possible D gene is TRBD1 (6 bases). V gave up 11 bases and J gave up 6 bases, with 26 bases separating them. The CDR3 contains 15 residues. CDR1 and CDR2 (germline): LNHDA, SQIVND (reference sequence). CDR3 coding DNA: TGTGCCTCAAACCCGGGAACAGGGATCGGTAGCGAGCAGTACTTC. Translating gives CASNPGTGIGSEQYF.

V is TRBV27 and J is TRBJ2-2; 9 bases align to TRBD2. Per germline, CDR1 MNHEY and CDR2 SMNVEV (reference sequence). Losses at the gene ends were 4 bases for V and 1 base for J; bases not matched to a gene: 4. The CDR3 totals 16 residues. CDR3 region: CASSSPSGVNTGELFF. The CDR3 coding sequence is TGTGCCAGCAGTTCACCTAGCGGGGTGAACACCGGGGAGCTGTTTTTT.

The chain couples TRBV12-3 or TRBV12-4 to TRBJ1-1; D might be TRBD1 (5 bases). The CDR3 covers 14 residues. Trimming removed 6 bases at V and 5 bases at J, with 16 bases between. The CDR3 DNA sequence: TGTGCCAGCAGCCAGGGATTCGGTAGGACTGAAGCTTTCTTT. This codes for CASSQGFGRTEAFF.

The V gene is TRBV19, the J gene TRBJ1-2, with D hard to call. V lost 5 bases to trimming and J lost 0 bases, with 10 bases between them. Germline-derived CDR1 and CDR2 are LNHDA and SQIVND (reference sequence). The CDR3 sequence is 14 residues long. CDR3 sequence: CASSLQTSNYGYTF. For the CDR3, the DNA is TGTGCCAGTAGTTTACAGACATCTAACTATGGCTACACCTTC.

This clonotype was observed a handful of times. J is TRBJ1-6 and V is TRBV12-3 or TRBV12-4; D remains unclear. This CDR3 contains 13 residues. The V gene lost 3 bases and the J gene lost 5 bases, with 5 bases spanning the gap. In nucleotides, the CDR3 is TGTGCCAGCAGTTTGACTGATAATTCACCCCTCCACTTT. This sequence encodes CASSLTDNSPLHF.

The sample holds a few counts of this clonotype. This chain joins TRBV7-2 and TRBJ1-1; D perhaps matches TRBD1 (6 bases). Trimming stripped 10 bases from V and 2 bases from J, with 17 bases between. This CDR3 comprises 14 residues. In germline, CDR1 is SGHTA, CDR2 FQGNSA. In DNA form, the CDR3 reads TGTGCCACAGCCACCGGGACACCTAACACTGAAGCTTTCTTT. This gives the protein CATATGTPNTEAFF.

This chain connects TRBV27 to TRBJ2-7; the match to TRBD1 covers 9 bases. This CDR3 region has 14 residues. Per the germline V gene, CDR1 is MNHEY and CDR2 is SMNVEV (reference sequence). V lost 8 bases to trimming and J lost 0 bases; unmatched junction nucleotides: 5. The CDR3 protein is CASGGTGTSYEQYF. CDR3 DNA: TGTGCCAGCGGGGGGACAGGGACCTCCTACGAGCAGTACTTC.

The chain is built from TRBV5-1 and TRBJ1-1; 11 bases agree with TRBD1. The CDR3 extends over 14 amino acids. The junction had 1 base not matched to a gene; V was cut back by 3 bases and J by 3 bases. Looked up from germline, CDR1 is SGHRS and CDR2 is YFSETQ. The CDR3 nucleotides read TGCGCCAGCAGCTGGGGACAGGGGGACACTGAAGCTTTCTTT. Protein: CASSWGQGDTEAFF.

CDR3 protein: CATSRENRAPYGYTF. CDR3 nucleotide sequence: TGTGCCACCAGCAGAGAAAACAGGGCCCCCTATGGCTACACCTTC. The V call is TRBV15, the J call TRBJ1-2, with D maybe TRBD1 (6 bases). V lost 0 bases, J lost 4 bases, and 12 bases lay in between. This CDR3 spans 15 amino acids. CDR1 is LNHNV, CDR2 YYDKDF, per germline (reference sequence).

This clonotype occurred a few times. The chain carries TRBV15 and TRBJ1-2; no definite D call. The CDR3 runs to 14 residues. The germline gives CDR1 LNHNV, CDR2 YYDKDF (reference sequence). Trimming stripped 0 bases from V and 4 bases from J, with 9 bases between. CDR3 DNA sequence: TGTGCCACCAGCAGAGATGCAGGAAGCTATGGCTACACCTTC. The encoded protein is CATSRDAGSYGYTF.

The gene calls are TRBV7-9 and TRBJ2-7; a possible D gene is TRBD2 (5 bases). The CDR3 loop spans 15 amino acids. Germline V gene sequence: CDR1 SEHNR, CDR2 FQNEAQ (reference sequence). V dropped 1 base and J dropped 2 bases, with 12 bases sitting between them. The DNA of the CDR3 is TGTGCCAGCAGCTTAGGGCCGGGGTTAACCTACGAGCAGTACTTC. This codes for CASSLGPGLTYEQYF.

The rearrangement joins TRBV30 to TRBJ1-2; the D gene is possibly TRBD1 (6 bases). V lost 5 bases and J 6 bases, leaving 16 bases between the germline ends. CDR1 is GTSNPN, CDR2 SVGIG, per germline (reference sequence). The CDR3 length is 13 residues. The CDR3 reads CAWLYQTGDGYTF. The CDR3 DNA reads as TGTGCCTGGCTATACCAGACAGGAGATGGCTACACCTTC.

This clonotype was detected only a few times. The chain recombines TRBV15 with TRBJ2-7; a possible D gene is TRBD1 (5 bases). Deletions cut 3 bases from V and 1 base from J, with 7 bases between. CDR1 LNHNV and CDR2 YYDKDF come from the germline V gene (reference sequence). This CDR3 is built from 13 residues. The CDR3: CATSRDISYEQYF. DNA for the CDR3: TGTGCCACCAGCAGGGACATTTCCTACGAGCAGTACTTC.

V and J are TRBV12-3 or TRBV12-4 and TRBJ2-1, with 10 bases matching TRBD2. Trimming took 5 bases from V and 7 from J; bases not matched to a gene: 8. The CDR3 has 15 residues. This chain's CDR3 is CASSPQREGKNEQFF. CDR3 DNA sequence: TGTGCCAGCAGTCCGCAGCGGGAGGGTAAGAATGAGCAGTTCTTC.

The chain carries TRBV6-1 and TRBJ1-2, with D perhaps TRBD1 (6 bases). CDR1 MNHNS and CDR2 SASEGT come from the germline V gene. The CDR3 has 13 residues. The ends were cut back, 6 bases at V and 10 bases at J, with 18 bases in the middle. For the CDR3, the DNA is TGTGCCAGCAGCAAAGGGACACAGGGAGACTACACCTTC. Protein sequence: CASSKGTQGDYTF.

This clonotype was counted only a few times. The J gene is TRBJ1-2, the V gene TRBV27; a weak D match, TRBD1 (5 bases). The germline V gene encodes CDR1 MNHEY and CDR2 SMNVEV (reference sequence). CDR3 size: 14 residues. V lost 3 bases to trimming and J lost 2 bases, with 10 bases between them. Here the CDR3 DNA reads TGTGCCAGCAGTTTCGCGGGGCGCAACTATGGCTACACCTTC. It yields the protein CASSFAGRNYGYTF.

This clonotype was observed a handful of times. This chain uses TRBV7-2 with TRBJ2-3; 12 bases agree with TRBD2. Germline CDR1 reads SGHTA; CDR2 reads FQGNSA. After removal of 5 bases from V and 6 bases from J, the junction contained 6 bases not matched to a gene. The CDR3 extends over 15 amino acids. The CDR3 spells CASSLGLAGRDTQYF. Here the CDR3 DNA reads TGTGCCAGCAGCCTGGGACTAGCGGGTCGGGATACGCAGTATTTT.

The rearrangement uses TRBV7-2 and TRBJ1-2; D is unresolved. Germline V gene lookup returns CDR1 SGHTA and CDR2 FQGNSA. The CDR3 has 14 amino acids. Trimming took off 5 bases at V and 2 bases at J, with 12 bases between the two ends. DNA of the CDR3: TGTGCCAGCAGCCATAGAGGTGAAAACTATGGCTACACCTTC. Translated, it gives CASSHRGENYGYTF. Together with reference TRBV7-2 and TRBJ1-2, the CDR3 gives the full variable domain: GAGVSQSPSNKVTEKGKDVELRCDPISGHTALYWYRQSLGQGLEFLIYFQGNSAPDKSGLPSDRFSAERTGGSVSTLTIQRTQQEDSAVYLCASSHRGENYGYTFGSGTRLTVV.

The V and J genes are TRBV20-1 and TRBJ2-5; unclear D gene. This CDR3 is built from 13 residues. Trimming shortened V by 0 bases and J by 4 bases, and 9 bases separated the two germline ends. CDR1 is DFQATT, CDR2 SNEGSKA, per germline (reference sequence). CDR3 residues: CSARDANTETQYF. CDR3 coding DNA: TGCAGTGCTAGAGATGCGAATACAGAGACCCAGTACTTC.

The chain links TRBV19 to TRBJ2-2; D call uncertain. V lost 7 bases and J 4 bases, leaving 13 bases between the germline ends. Germline V CDR1 and CDR2: LNHDA, SQIVND (reference sequence). The CDR3 is made up of 14 amino acids. CDR3 loop: CASTVVAGTGELFF. DNA for the CDR3: TGTGCCAGTACAGTAGTGGCCGGCACCGGGGAGCTGTTTTTT.

The chain recombines TRBV21-1 with TRBJ2-2; TRBD2 reflects the table's D call only, with no check against the DNA. TRBV21-1 is annotated as a pseudogene. The CDR3 runs to 16 residues. The CDR3 here is CASSKARGEYTGELFF. The CDR3 region has the DNA TGTGCCAGCAGCAAAGCTCGTGGGGAGTACACCGGGGAGCTGTTTTTT.